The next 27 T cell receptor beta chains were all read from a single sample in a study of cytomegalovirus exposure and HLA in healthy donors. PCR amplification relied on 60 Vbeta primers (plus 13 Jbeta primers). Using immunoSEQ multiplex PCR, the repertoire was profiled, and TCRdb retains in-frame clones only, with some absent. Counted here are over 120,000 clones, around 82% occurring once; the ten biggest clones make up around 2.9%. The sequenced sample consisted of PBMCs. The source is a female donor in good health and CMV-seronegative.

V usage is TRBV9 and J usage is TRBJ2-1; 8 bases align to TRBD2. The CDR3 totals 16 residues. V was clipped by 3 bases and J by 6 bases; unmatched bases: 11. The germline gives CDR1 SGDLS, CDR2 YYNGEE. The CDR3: CASSGRAGERINEQFF. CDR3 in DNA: TGTGCCAGCAGCGGCCGAGCGGGAGAGAGGATCAATGAGCAGTTCTTC.

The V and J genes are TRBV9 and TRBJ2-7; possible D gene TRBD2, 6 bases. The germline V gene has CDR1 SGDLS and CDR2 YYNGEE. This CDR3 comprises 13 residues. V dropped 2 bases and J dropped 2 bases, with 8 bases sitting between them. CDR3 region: CASSVGGPYEQYF. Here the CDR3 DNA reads TGTGCCAGCAGCGTGGGGGGTCCCTACGAGCAGTACTTC.

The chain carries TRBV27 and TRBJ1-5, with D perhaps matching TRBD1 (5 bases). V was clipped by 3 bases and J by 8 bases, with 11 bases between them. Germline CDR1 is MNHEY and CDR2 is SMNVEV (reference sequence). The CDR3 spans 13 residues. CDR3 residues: CASSFSGRKPQHF. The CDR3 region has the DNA TGTGCCAGCAGTTTTTCAGGGCGTAAGCCCCAGCATTTT.

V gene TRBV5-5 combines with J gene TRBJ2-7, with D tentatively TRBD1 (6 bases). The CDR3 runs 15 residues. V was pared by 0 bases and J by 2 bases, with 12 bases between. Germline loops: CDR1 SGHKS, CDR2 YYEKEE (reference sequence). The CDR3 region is CASSLDRVGAYEQYF. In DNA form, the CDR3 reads TGTGCCAGCAGCTTGGACAGGGTAGGGGCCTACGAGCAGTACTTC.

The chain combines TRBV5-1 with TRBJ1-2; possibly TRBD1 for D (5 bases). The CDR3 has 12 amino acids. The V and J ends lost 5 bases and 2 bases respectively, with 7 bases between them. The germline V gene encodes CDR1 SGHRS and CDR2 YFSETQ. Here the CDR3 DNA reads TGCGCCAGCAGGCGGGACAACTATGGCTACACCTTC. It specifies CASRRDNYGYTF.

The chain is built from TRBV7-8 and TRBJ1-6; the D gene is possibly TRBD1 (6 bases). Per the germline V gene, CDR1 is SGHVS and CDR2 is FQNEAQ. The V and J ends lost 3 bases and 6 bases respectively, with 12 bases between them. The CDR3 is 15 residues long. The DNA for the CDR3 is TGTGCCAGCAGCTTCTACAGGGACCGTAATTCACCCCTCCACTTT. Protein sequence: CASSFYRDRNSPLHF.

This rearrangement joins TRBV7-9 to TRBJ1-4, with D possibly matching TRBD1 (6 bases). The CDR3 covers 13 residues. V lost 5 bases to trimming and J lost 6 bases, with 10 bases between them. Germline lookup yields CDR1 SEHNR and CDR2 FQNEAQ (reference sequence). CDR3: CASSRGGYEKLFF. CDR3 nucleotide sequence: TGTGCCAGCAGCAGGGGGGGTTATGAAAAACTGTTTTTT. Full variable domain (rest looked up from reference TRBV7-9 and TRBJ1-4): DTGVSQNPRHKITKRGQNVTFRCDPISEHNRLYWYRQTLGQGPEFLTYFQNEAQLEKSRLLSDRFSAERPKGSFSTLEIQRTEQGDSAMYLCASSRGGYEKLFFGSGTQLSVL.

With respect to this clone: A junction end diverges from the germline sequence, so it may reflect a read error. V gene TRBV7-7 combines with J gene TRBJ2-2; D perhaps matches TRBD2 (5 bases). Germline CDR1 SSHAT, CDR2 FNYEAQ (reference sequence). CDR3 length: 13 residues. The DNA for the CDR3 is TGTGCTAGCAGCTTGGGAGATTCCGGGGAGCTGTTTTTT. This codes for CASSLGDSGELFF.

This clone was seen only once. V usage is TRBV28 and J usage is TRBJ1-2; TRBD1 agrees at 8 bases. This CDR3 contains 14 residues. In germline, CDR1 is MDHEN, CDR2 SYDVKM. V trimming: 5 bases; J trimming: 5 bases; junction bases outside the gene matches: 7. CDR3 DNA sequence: TGTGCCAGCAGTCCCGGACAGGGTGGGTATGGCTACACCTTC. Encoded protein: CASSPGQGGYGYTF.

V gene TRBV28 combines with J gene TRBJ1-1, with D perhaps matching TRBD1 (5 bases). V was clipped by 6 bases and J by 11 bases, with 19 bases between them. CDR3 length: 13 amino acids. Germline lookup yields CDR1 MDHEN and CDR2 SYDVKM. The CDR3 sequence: CASSGGLRAYAFF. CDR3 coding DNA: TGTGCCAGCAGCGGGGGTTTGCGGGCTTATGCTTTCTTT.

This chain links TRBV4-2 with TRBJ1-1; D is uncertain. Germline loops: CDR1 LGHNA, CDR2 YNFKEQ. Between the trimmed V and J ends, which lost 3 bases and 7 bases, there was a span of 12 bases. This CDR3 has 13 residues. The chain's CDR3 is CASSQAGSHEAFF. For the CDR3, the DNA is TGTGCCAGCAGCCAGGCCGGGAGCCATGAAGCTTTCTTT.

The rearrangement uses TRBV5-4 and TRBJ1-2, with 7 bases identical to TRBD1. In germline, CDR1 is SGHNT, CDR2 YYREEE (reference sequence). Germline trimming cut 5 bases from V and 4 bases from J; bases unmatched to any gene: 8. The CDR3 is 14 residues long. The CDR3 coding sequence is TGTGCCAGCAGTTTCCCGGACAGGAGCTATGGCTACACCTTC. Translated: CASSFPDRSYGYTF.

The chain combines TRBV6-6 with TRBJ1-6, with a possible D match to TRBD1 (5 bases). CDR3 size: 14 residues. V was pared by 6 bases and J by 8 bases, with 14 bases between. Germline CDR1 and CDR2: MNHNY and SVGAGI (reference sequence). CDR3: CASRGQGLHSPLHF. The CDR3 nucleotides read TGTGCCAGCAGGGGCCAGGGCCTACATTCACCCCTCCACTTT.

CDR3 protein: CASSFMSGESGANVLTF. In DNA form, the CDR3 reads TGTGCCAGCAGTTTTATGTCAGGGGAGTCCGGGGCCAACGTCCTGACTTTC. The genes are TRBV28 and TRBJ2-6; maybe TRBD1 (6 bases). Trimming left V 3 bases short and J 4 bases short, with 16 bases between. This CDR3 spans 17 amino acids. Germline V gene data show CDR1 as MDHEN and CDR2 as SYDVKM.

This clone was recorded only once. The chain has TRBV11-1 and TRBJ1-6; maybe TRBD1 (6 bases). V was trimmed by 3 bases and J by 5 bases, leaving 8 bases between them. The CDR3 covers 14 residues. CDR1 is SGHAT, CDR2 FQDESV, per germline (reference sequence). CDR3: CASSLRGNNSPLHF. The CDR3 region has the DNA TGTGCCAGCAGCTTGAGGGGGAATAATTCACCCCTCCACTTT.

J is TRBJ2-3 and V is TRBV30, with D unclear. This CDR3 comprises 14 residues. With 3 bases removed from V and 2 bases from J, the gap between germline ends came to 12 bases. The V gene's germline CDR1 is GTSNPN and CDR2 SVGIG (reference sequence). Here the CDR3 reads CAWRALRHTDTQYF. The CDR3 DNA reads TGTGCCTGGAGAGCCCTGAGACACACAGATACGCAGTATTTT.

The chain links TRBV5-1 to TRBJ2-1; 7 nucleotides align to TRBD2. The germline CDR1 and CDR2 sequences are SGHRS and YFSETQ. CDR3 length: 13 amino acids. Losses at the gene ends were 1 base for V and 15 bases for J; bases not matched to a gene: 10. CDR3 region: CASSLSGGNAPFF. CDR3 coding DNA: TGCGCCAGCAGCTTGTCGGGGGGTAACGCTCCGTTCTTC. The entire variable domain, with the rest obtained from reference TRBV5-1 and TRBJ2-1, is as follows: KAGVTQTPRYLIKTRGQQVTLSCSPISGHRSVSWYQQTPGQGLQFLFEYFSETQRNKGNFPGRFSGRQFSNSRSEMNVSTLELGDSALYLCASSLSGGNAPFFGPGTRLTVL.

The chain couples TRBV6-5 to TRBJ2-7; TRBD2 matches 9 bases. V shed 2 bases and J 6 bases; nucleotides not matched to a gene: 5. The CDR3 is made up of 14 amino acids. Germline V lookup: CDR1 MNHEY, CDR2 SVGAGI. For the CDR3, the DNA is TGTGCCAGCAGTTACCGCGGGAGGGCCTTCGAGCAGTACTTC. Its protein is CASSYRGRAFEQYF.

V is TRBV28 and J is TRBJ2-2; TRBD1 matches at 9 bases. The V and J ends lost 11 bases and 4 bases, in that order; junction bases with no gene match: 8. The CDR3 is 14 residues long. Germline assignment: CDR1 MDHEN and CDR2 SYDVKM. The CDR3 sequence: CAGNRGLRTGELFF. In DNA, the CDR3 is TGTGCCGGCAACAGGGGGCTCCGCACCGGGGAGCTGTTTTTT. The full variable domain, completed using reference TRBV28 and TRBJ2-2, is DVKVTQSSRYLVKRTGEKVFLECVQDMDHENMFWYRQDPGLGLRLIYFSYDVKMKEKGDIPEGYSVSREKKERFSLILESASTNQTSMYLCAGNRGLRTGELFFGEGSRLTVL.

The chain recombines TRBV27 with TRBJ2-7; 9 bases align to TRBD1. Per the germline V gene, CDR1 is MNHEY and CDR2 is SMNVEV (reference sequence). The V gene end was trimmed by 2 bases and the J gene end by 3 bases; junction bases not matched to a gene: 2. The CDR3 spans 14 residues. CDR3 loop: CASSLDRGSYEQYF. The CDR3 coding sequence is TGTGCCAGCAGTTTAGACAGGGGGAGCTACGAGCAGTACTTC.

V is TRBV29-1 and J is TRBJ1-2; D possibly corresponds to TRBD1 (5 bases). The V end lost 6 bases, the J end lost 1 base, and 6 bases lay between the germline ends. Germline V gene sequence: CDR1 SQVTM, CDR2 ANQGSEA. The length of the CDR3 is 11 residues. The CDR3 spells CSVDNNYGYTF. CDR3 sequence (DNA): TGCAGCGTGGACAATAACTATGGCTACACCTTC. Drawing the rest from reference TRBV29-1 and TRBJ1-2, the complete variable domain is SAVISQKPSRDICQRGTSLTIQCQVDSQVTMMFWYRQQPGQSLTLIATANQGSEATYESGFVIDKFPISRPNLTFSTLTVSNMSPEDSSIYLCSVDNNYGYTFGSGTRLTVV.

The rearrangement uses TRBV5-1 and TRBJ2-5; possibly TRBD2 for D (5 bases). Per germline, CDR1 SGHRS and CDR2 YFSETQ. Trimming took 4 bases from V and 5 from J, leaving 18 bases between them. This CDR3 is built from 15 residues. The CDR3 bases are TGCGCCAGCAGCCTCCCACTGGCGCGGAGGGAGACCCAGTACTTC. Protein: CASSLPLARRETQYF.

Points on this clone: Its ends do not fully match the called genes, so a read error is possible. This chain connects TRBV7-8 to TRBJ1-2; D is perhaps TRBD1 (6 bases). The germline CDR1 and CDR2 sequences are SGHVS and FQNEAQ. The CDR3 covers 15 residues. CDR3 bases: TGTGCCAGCAGCCCCAACCCGGGACATACACTATGGTTTCCCTTC. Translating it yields CASSPNPGHTLWFPF.

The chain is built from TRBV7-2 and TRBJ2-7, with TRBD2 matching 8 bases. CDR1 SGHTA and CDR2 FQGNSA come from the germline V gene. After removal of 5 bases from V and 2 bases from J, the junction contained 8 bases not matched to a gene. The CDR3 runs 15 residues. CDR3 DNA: TGTGCCAGCAGCACTCAGCGGGGGAGAACCTACGAGCAGTACTTC. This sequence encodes CASSTQRGRTYEQYF.

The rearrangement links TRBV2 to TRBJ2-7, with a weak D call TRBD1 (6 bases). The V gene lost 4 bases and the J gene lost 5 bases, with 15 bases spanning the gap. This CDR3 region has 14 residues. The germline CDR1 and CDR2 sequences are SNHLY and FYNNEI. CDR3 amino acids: CASSVDRILDEQYF. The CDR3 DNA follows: TGTGCCAGCAGTGTAGACAGGATACTTGACGAGCAGTACTTC.

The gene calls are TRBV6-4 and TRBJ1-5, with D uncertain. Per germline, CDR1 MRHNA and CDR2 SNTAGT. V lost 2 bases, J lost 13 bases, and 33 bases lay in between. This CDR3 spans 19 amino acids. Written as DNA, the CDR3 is TGTGCCAGCAGTGACGATCCGGGATCAGAAGATTCCGATCAGCCCCTACAGCATTTT. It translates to CASSDDPGSEDSDQPLQHF.

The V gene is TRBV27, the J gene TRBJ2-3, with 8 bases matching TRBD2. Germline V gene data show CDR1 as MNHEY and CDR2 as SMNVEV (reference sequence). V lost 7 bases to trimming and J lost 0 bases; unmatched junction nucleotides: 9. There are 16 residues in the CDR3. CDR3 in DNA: TGTGCCAGCAAAAAGCGAGCGGGAGACAGCACAGATACGCAGTATTTT. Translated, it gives CASKKRAGDSTDTQYF.